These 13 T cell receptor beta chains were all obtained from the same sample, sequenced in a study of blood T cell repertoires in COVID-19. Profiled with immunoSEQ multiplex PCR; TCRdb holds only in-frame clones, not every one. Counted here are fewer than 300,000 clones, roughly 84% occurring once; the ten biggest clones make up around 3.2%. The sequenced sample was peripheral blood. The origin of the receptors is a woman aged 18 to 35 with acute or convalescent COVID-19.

The CDR3 nucleotides read TGCGCCAGCAGCCCTTTGCCGGGGGAGCAGTACTTC. This sequence encodes CASSPLPGEQYF. V is TRBV4-1 and J is TRBJ2-7; weak D call: TRBD2 (5 bases). The CDR3 runs to 12 residues. CDR1 and CDR2 from the germline V gene are MGHRA and YSYEKL. V lost 4 bases to trimming and J lost 7 bases, with 11 bases between them.

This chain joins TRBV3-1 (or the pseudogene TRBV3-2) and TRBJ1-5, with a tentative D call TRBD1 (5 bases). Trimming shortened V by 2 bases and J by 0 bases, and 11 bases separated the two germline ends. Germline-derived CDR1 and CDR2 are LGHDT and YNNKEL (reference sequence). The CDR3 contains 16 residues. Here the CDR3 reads CASSQNRGDSNQPQHF. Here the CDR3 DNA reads TGTGCCAGCAGCCAAAATCGGGGGGATAGCAATCAGCCCCAGCATTTT.

The CDR3 protein is CASSLDRNSNQPQHF. CDR3 DNA: TGTGCCAGCAGCTTAGACAGGAATAGCAATCAGCCCCAGCATTTT. This chain uses TRBV5-4 with TRBJ1-5; possibly TRBD1 for D (6 bases). The germline V gene has CDR1 SGHNT and CDR2 YYREEE (reference sequence). The V gene lost 2 bases and the J gene lost 0 bases, with 9 bases spanning the gap. The CDR3 loop spans 15 amino acids.

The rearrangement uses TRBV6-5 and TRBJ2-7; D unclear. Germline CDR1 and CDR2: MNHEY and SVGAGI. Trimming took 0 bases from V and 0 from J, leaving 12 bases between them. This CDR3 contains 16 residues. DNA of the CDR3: TGTGCCAGCAGTTACTCGATTCCCTTCAGCTCCTACGAGCAGTACTTC. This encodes CASSYSIPFSSYEQYF.

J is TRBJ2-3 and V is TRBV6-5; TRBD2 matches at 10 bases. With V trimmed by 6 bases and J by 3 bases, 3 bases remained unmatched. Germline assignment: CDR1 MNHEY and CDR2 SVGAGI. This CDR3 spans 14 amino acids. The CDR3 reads CASRRTSGTDTQYF. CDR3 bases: TGTGCCAGCAGGAGGACTAGCGGAACAGATACGCAGTATTTT.

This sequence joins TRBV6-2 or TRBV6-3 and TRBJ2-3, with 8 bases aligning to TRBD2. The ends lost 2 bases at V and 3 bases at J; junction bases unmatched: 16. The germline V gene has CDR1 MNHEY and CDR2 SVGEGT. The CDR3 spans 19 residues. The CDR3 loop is CASSYNRLAQRYRTDTQYF. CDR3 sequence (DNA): TGTGCCAGCAGTTACAACCGACTAGCGCAAAGATACAGGACAGATACGCAGTATTTT.

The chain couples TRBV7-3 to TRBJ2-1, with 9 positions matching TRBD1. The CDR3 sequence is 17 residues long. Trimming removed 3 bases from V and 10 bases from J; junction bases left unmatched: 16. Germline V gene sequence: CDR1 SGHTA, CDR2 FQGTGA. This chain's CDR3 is CASSFGPQGARVGEQFF. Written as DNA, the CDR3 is TGTGCCAGCAGCTTTGGCCCACAGGGGGCACGGGTCGGAGAGCAGTTCTTC.

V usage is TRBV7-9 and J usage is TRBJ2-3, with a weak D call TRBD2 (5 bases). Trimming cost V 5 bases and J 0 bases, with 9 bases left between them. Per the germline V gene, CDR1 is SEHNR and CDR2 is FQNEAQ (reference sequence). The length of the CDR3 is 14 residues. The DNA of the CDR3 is TGTGCCAGCAGCCCAACGGGAAGCACAGATACGCAGTATTTT. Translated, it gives CASSPTGSTDTQYF.

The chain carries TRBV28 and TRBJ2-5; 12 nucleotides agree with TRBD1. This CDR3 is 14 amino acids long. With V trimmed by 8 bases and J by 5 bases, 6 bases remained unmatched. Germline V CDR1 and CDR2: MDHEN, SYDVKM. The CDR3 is CASGLGQGAETQYF. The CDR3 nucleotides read TGTGCCAGCGGCCTGGGACAGGGGGCCGAGACCCAGTACTTC.

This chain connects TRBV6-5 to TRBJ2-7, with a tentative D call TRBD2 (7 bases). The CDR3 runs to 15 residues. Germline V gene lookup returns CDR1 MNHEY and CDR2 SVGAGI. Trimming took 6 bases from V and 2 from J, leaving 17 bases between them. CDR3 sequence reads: CASRRGGTQTYEQYF. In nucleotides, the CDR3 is TGTGCCAGCAGAAGGGGGGGGACTCAGACCTACGAGCAGTACTTC.

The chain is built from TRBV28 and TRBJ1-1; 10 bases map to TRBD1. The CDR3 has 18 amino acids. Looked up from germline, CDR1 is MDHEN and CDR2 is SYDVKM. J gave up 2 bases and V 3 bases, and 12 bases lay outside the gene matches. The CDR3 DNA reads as TGTGCCAGCAGTTTTAGGGACAGGGGAATAGGGTATAACACTGAAGCTTTCTTT. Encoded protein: CASSFRDRGIGYNTEAFF.

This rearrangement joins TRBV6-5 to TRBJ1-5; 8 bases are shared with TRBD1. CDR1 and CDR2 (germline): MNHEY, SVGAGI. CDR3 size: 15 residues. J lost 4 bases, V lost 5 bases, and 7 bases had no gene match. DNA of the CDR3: TGTGCCAGCAGTCGCACCCGGGACAGGAATCAGCCCCAGCATTTT. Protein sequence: CASSRTRDRNQPQHF.

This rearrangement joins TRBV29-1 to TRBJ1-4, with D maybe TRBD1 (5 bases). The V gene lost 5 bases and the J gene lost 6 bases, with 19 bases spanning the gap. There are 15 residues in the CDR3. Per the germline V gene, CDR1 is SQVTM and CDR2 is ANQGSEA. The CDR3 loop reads CSVRGSTGPYEKLFF. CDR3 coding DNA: TGCAGCGTTAGGGGCAGTACCGGCCCTTATGAAAAACTGTTTTTT.